This T cell receptor beta chain was found in a study of early T cells in non-severe SARS-CoV-2 infection. TCRdb processed the 5' RACE reads anew with MiXCR; each CDR3 protein has one entry. The top ten hold 10% to 11% of the sample, which has almost 30,000 distinct CDR3 sequences, approximately 5.4% seen once. The CDR3 loop spans 12 amino acids. CDR1 is SGHVS, CDR2 FQNEAQ, per germline. V shed 6 bases and J 3 bases; nucleotides not matched to a gene: 0. This clonotype was found many times. This TCR came from an adult who was a healthcare worker with PCR-confirmed SARS-CoV-2 infection or an uninfected control (not recorded which). This chain uses TRBV7-8 with TRBJ2-7; 9 bases agree with TRBD1. The source material was whole blood. CDR3 DNA: TGTGCCAGCAGGGGACAGGGCTACGAGCAGTACTTC. This encodes CASRGQGYEQYF. Using reference TRBV7-8 and TRBJ2-7 for the parts outside the CDR3, the full variable domain is GAGVSQSPRYKVAKRGQDVALRCDPISGHVSLFWYQQALGQGPEFLTYFQNEAQLDKSGLPSDRFFAERPEGSVSTLKIQRTQQEDSAVYLCASRGQGYEQYFGPGTRLTVT.